These 18 T cell receptor beta chains share one sample of origin, sequenced in a study of blood T cell repertoires in COVID-19. Produced via immunoSEQ multiplex PCR; TCRdb's table is partial and in-frame only. In the table there are around 28,000 clones, 65% to 90% of which are singletons. Sequencing was done on a sample of peripheral blood. The receptors were sampled from a human donor in a cohort sampled during active COVID-19.

The chain has TRBV29-1 and TRBJ1-3; 8 nucleotides align to TRBD1. The CDR3 covers 15 residues. The V gene's germline CDR1 is SQVTM and CDR2 ANQGSEA. Trimming at V came to 6 bases and at J to 0 bases, leaving 7 bases not matched to a gene. Here the CDR3 DNA reads TGCAGCGTCAGGGGGCGCGGGGGCTCTGGAAACACCATATATTTT. This translates into CSVRGRGGSGNTIYF. The full variable domain, its missing parts supplied by reference TRBV29-1 and TRBJ1-3, is SAVISQKPSRDICQRGTSLTIQCQVDSQVTMMFWYRQQPGQSLTLIATANQGSEATYESGFVIDKFPISRPNLTFSTLTVSNMSPEDSSIYLCSVRGRGGSGNTIYFGEGSWLTVV.

This rearrangement joins TRBV6-2 or TRBV6-3 to TRBJ2-3; TRBD1 matches 8 bases. CDR3 length: 14 residues. With 5 bases clipped from V and 0 bases from J, the junction kept 1 base outside the gene matches. Germline values: CDR1 MNHEY, CDR2 SVGEGT. The CDR3 protein is CASSRDRSTDTQYF. In nucleotides, the CDR3 is TGTGCCAGCAGTCGGGACAGGAGCACAGATACGCAGTATTTT.

The chain employs TRBV27 and TRBJ1-3, with D tentatively TRBD1 (6 bases). The germline V gene has CDR1 MNHEY and CDR2 SMNVEV (reference sequence). Between the trimmed V and J ends, which lost 4 bases and 4 bases, there was a span of 14 bases. The CDR3 has 15 residues. The CDR3 sequence: CASSSDRRAGNTIYF. CDR3 bases: TGTGCCAGCAGTTCCGACAGGCGTGCAGGAAACACCATATATTTT.

The rearrangement joins TRBV3-1 (or the pseudogene TRBV3-2) to TRBJ2-5; TRBD2 agrees at 11 bases. Germline trimming cut 8 bases from V and 4 bases from J; bases unmatched to any gene: 6. The CDR3 is made up of 14 amino acids. Germline V gene data show CDR1 as LGHDT and CDR2 as YNNKEL (reference sequence). CDR3 protein: CASQGLAAGETQYF. The CDR3 DNA follows: TGTGCCAGCCAGGGACTAGCGGCAGGAGAGACCCAGTACTTC.

The sample holds a few counts of this clone. Other DNA variants within this sample encode the same CDR3. This chain links TRBV9 with TRBJ2-7; 9 bases line up with TRBD1. V was pared by 3 bases and J by 2 bases, with 0 bases of the junction left unmatched. The CDR3 contains 13 residues. Germline assignment: CDR1 SGDLS and CDR2 YYNGEE. CDR3 sequence reads: CASSGQGAYEQYF. The CDR3 coding sequence is TGTGCCAGCAGCGGACAGGGGGCCTACGAGCAGTACTTC.

V and J are TRBV12-3 or TRBV12-4 and TRBJ1-6; 8 nucleotides line up with TRBD1. V shed 7 bases and J 6 bases; nucleotides not matched to a gene: 2. This CDR3 spans 13 amino acids. This chain's CDR3 is CASTTGGNSPLHF. In nucleotides, the CDR3 is TGTGCCAGCACTACAGGGGGTAATTCACCCCTCCACTTT.

The chain employs TRBV27 and TRBJ2-2, with 10 bases that match TRBD2. V was pared by 6 bases and J by 5 bases, with 12 bases of the junction left unmatched. The CDR3 consists of 17 residues. Germline assignment: CDR1 MNHEY and CDR2 SMNVEV (reference sequence). The CDR3 coding sequence is TGTGCCAGCAGCCCCGCTAGCGGGGGCTCCCCTACCGGGGAGCTGTTTTTT. Translated: CASSPASGGSPTGELFF.

The chain links TRBV30 to TRBJ1-4, with 7 bases that match TRBD1. In germline, CDR1 is GTSNPN, CDR2 SVGIG (reference sequence). CDR3 size: 15 residues. V trimming: 3 bases; J trimming: 3 bases; junction bases outside the gene matches: 7. The CDR3 loop is CAWRAPGQPNEKLFF. For the CDR3, the DNA is TGTGCCTGGAGAGCCCCGGGACAGCCTAATGAAAAACTGTTTTTT.

The rearrangement joins TRBV13 to TRBJ2-7; D is uncertain. Germline V gene lookup returns CDR1 PRHDT and CDR2 FYEKMQ (reference sequence). V gave up 0 bases and J gave up 2 bases, with 8 bases separating them. This CDR3 has 14 residues. CDR3 in amino acids: CASSLGQVTYEQYF. CDR3 sequence (DNA): TGTGCCAGCAGCTTAGGCCAGGTAACCTACGAGCAGTACTTC.

The V and J genes are TRBV30 and TRBJ1-4; D may be TRBD1 (6 bases). Trimming cost V 5 bases and J 2 bases, with 9 bases left between them. The V gene's germline CDR1 is GTSNPN and CDR2 SVGIG (reference sequence). This CDR3 is 13 amino acids long. The CDR3 DNA follows: TGTGCCTGGGGAACAGGGACTAATGAAAAACTGTTTTTT. This gives the protein CAWGTGTNEKLFF.

This clone was found a few times. The V gene is TRBV20-1, the J gene TRBJ2-7; tentatively, D is TRBD2 (5 bases). Germline V CDR1 and CDR2: DFQATT, SNEGSKA (reference sequence). CDR3 length equals 11 residues. V was cut by 1 base and J by 5 bases, with 6 bases left in between. The CDR3 sequence is CSARVGDEQYF. CDR3 coding DNA: TGCAGTGCTAGAGTCGGGGACGAGCAGTACTTC.

This chain joins TRBV30 and TRBJ2-7; 10 bases line up with TRBD2. CDR1 is GTSNPN and CDR2 is SVGIG in the germline V gene (reference sequence). V trimming: 2 bases; J trimming: 3 bases; junction bases outside the gene matches: 4. This CDR3 region has 14 residues. CDR3: CAWSSGRGGYEQYF. The CDR3 bases are TGTGCCTGGAGTAGCGGGAGGGGGGGCTACGAGCAGTACTTC. Looking up the rest from reference TRBV30 and TRBJ2-7 gives the full variable domain: SQTIHQWPATLVQPVGSPLSLECTVEGTSNPNLYWYRQAAGRGLQLLFYSVGIGQISSEVPQNLSASRPQDRQFILSSKKLLLSDSGFYLCAWSSGRGGYEQYFGPGTRLTVT.

This sequence joins TRBV6-2 or TRBV6-3 and TRBJ1-4, with a tentative D call TRBD1 (6 bases). The CDR3 is 14 amino acids. Looked up from germline, CDR1 is MNHEY and CDR2 is SVGEGT. V lost 3 bases and J lost 9, with 14 bases in between. CDR3 residues: CASSYGWDTQKLFF. CDR3 in DNA: TGTGCCAGCAGTTATGGGTGGGACACTCAAAAACTGTTTTTT.

The gene calls are TRBV7-9 and TRBJ2-7; D remains unclear. This CDR3 spans 12 amino acids. In germline, CDR1 is SEHNR, CDR2 FQNEAQ (reference sequence). The V end was cut by 5 bases, the J end by 2 bases, with 7 bases between. The CDR3 nucleotides read TGTGCCAGCAGCCCCCCGGCCTACGAGCAGTACTTC. As protein: CASSPPAYEQYF.

The chain links TRBV9 to TRBJ2-3, with 14 bases lining up with TRBD2. Germline trimming cut 3 bases from V and 3 bases from J; bases unmatched to any gene: 3. CDR1 is SGDLS and CDR2 is YYNGEE in the germline V gene. This CDR3 has 16 amino acids. The CDR3 spells CASSARTSGGTDTQYF. The CDR3 nucleotides read TGTGCCAGCAGCGCTAGGACTAGCGGGGGGACAGATACGCAGTATTTT.

This clone was observed once. The chain combines TRBV30 with TRBJ2-2; 7 nucleotides align to TRBD2. V lost 3 bases, J lost 4 bases, and 2 bases stayed unmatched. Germline V lookup: CDR1 GTSNPN, CDR2 SVGIG (reference sequence). This CDR3 has 13 amino acids. The CDR3 DNA follows: TGTGCCTGGAGGTCGGGGGGCACCGGGGAGCTGTTTTTT. Its protein product is CAWRSGGTGELFF.

There are a few counts of this clone. The chain links TRBV2 to TRBJ2-7; D gene unclear. CDR3 size: 12 residues. CDR1 is SNHLY and CDR2 is FYNNEI in the germline V gene. V was shortened by 1 base and J by 3 bases, with 4 bases between the two germline ends. CDR3 DNA sequence: TGTGCCAGCAGTGAAGACGGCTACGAGCAGTACTTC. It specifies CASSEDGYEQYF.

V and J are TRBV7-6 and TRBJ1-3, with D uncertain. V was clipped by 5 bases and J by 3 bases, with 14 bases between them. The germline V gene encodes CDR1 SGHVS and CDR2 FNYEAQ. The CDR3 has 15 amino acids. The CDR3 reads CASSAPAAGGNTIYF. CDR3 nucleotide sequence: TGTGCCAGCAGCGCCCCCGCGGCGGGTGGAAACACCATATATTTT.